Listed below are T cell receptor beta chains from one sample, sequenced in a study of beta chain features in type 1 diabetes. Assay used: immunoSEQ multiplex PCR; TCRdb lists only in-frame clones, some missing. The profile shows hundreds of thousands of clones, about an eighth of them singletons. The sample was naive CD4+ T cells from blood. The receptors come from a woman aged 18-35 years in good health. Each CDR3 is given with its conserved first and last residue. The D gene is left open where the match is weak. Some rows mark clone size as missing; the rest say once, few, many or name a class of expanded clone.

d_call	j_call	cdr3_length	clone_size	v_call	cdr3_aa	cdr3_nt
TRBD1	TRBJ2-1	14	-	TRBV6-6	CASRGQGPGYEQFF	TGTGCCAGCAGAGGACAGGGGCCGGGGTATGAGCAGTTCTTC
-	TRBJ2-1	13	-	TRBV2	CASSAEQGNEQFF	TGTGCCAGCAGTGCTGAACAGGGAAATGAGCAGTTCTTC
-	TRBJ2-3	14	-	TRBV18	CASSRSANTDTQYF	TGTGCCAGCTCACGATCGGCAAACACAGATACGCAGTATTTT
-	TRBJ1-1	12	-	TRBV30	CAWSMTAGGAFF	TGTGCCTGGAGTATGACAGCGGGAGGAGCTTTCTTT
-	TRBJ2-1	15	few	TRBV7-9	CASSLFRRAYNEQFF	TGTGCCAGCAGCTTATTCAGGCGAGCCTACAATGAGCAGTTCTTC
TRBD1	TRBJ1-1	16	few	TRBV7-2	CASSPSTTGMGDEAFF	TGTGCCAGCAGCCCATCCACGACAGGGATGGGCGATGAAGCTTTCTTT
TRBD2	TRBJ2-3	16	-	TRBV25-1	CASSEPGGSGSDTQYF	TGTGCCAGCAGTGAACCGGGAGGTTCTGGTTCAGATACGCAGTATTTT
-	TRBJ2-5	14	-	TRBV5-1	CASSLVVSGGDQYF	TGCGCCAGCAGCTTGGTGGTCTCGGGTGGCGACCAGTACTTC
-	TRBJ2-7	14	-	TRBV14	CASSQDLEGGEQYF	TGTGCCAGCAGCCAAGATCTAGAGGGCGGCGAGCAGTACTTC
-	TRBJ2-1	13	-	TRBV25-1	CASSVGDYNEQFF	TGTGCCAGCAGTGTAGGGGATTACAATGAGCAGTTCTTC
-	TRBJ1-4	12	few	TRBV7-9	CASSRGVEKLFF	TGTGCCAGCAGCCGTGGTGTAGAAAAACTGTTTTTT
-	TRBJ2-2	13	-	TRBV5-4	CASSFVDTGELFF	TGTGCCAGCAGCTTCGTAGACACCGGGGAGCTGTTTTTT
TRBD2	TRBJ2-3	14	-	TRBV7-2	CASSFGTSLDTQYF	TGTGCCAGCAGCTTTGGGACTAGCTTAGATACGCAGTATTTT
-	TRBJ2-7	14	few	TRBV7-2	CASSARDFLRGQYF	TGTGCCAGCAGCGCCCGGGATTTTCTACGGGGGCAGTACTTC
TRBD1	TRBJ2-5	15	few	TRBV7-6	CASSLVGQAVETQYF	TGTGCCAGCAGCTTAGTGGGACAGGCGGTGGAGACCCAGTACTTC
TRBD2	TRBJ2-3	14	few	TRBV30	CAWNPGRSTDTQYF	TGTGCCTGGAATCCCGGGAGGAGCACAGATACGCAGTATTTT
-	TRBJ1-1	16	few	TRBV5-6	CASSPQPGTVNTEAFF	TGTGCCAGCAGCCCCCAACCCGGGACGGTGAACACTGAAGCTTTCTTT
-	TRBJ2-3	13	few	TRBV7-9	CASSPSGGDSGYF	TGTGCCAGCAGCCCCTCAGGGGGGGACTCGGGATATTTT
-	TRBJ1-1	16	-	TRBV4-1	CASSQARANLNTEAFF	TGCGCCAGCAGCCAAGCCCGCGCGAACCTGAACACTGAAGCTTTCTTT
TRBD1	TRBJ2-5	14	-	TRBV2	CASILRGLQETQYF	TGTGCCAGCATCCTTAGGGGGCTGCAAGAGACCCAGTACTTC
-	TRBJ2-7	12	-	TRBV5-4	CASSVDSYEQYF	TGTGCCAGCAGCGTTGACAGCTACGAGCAGTACTTC
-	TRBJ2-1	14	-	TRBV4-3	CASSQEAEYNEQFF	TGCGCCAGCAGCCAAGAAGCGGAGTACAATGAGCAGTTCTTC
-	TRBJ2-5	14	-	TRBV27	CASSGQGWRETQYF	TGTGCCAGCAGTGGGCAGGGATGGCGAGAGACCCAGTACTTC
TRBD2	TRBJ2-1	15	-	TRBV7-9	CASSPRGGNNNEQFF	TGTGCCAGCAGCCCTCGGGGGGGAAATAACAATGAGCAGTTCTTC
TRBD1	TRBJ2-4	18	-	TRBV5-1	CASSSGQGPKLAKNIQYF	TGCGCCAGCAGCTCCGGACAGGGCCCTAAGTTAGCCAAAAACATTCAGTACTTC
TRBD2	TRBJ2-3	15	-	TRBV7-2	CASSLTSGGWDTQYF	TGTGCCAGCAGCTTGACTAGCGGGGGATGGGATACGCAGTATTTT
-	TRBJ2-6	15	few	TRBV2	CASSGAFPGANVLTF	TGTGCCAGCAGTGGGGCCTTTCCTGGGGCCAACGTCCTGACTTTC